This TCR beta chain was recovered during a study of neoadjuvant anti-PD-1 for oral cavity cancer. Study-wide findings and caveats: Non-responders to neoadjuvant nivolumab had significantly more clonal PBMC T cells than responders. Only a few patients per response group were TCR-analyzed; validation needed.

Germline V lookup: CDR1 SGHTA, CDR2 FQGNSA. The CDR3 loop spans 16 amino acids. V was pared by 3 bases and J by 4 bases, with 8 bases of the junction left unmatched. This clone appeared a single time. Its antigen is as yet unknown. The time point is: after neoadjuvant nivolumab, at surgical resection. The table came from immunoSEQ multiplex PCR; TCRdb's copy has only in-frame clones and leaves some out. Of 68,000 or so clones in the sample, roughly 81% were seen once. The J gene is TRBJ2-7, the V gene TRBV7-2; 11 bases are a match to TRBD1. The source was PBMCs, collected after nivolumab (anti-PD-1) treatment. The clonotype comes from a person between 40 and 80 years old with oral cavity squamous cell carcinoma. CDR3 DNA: TGTGCCAGCAGCTTGTGGGCCGGGACAGGGGGATACGAGCAGTACTTC. This encodes CASSLWAGTGGYEQYF.